The 2 T cell receptor beta chains reported below all come from one sample, sequenced in a study of metastatic and nonmetastatic thyroid tumors (TCRdb year 2020). Receptors were amplified or captured by PCR. The listed sequencing device is Illumina HiSeq 4000. Using fastp trimming at Q25 and MiXCR clonotype assembly, TCRdb reanalyzed the public sequencing data and kept in-frame beta chains. This sample is represented by tens of thousands of clones; about 25% of them were singletons. Together, the top ten hold roughly 3% of the sample. None of the patients had been given any treatment before thyroid surgery. The specimen was blood. The source is a male donor with papillary thyroid cancer or a benign thyroid nodule (not recorded which). Some clones in this sample may be carry-over from other donors' samples.

The rearrangement joins TRBV11-2 to TRBJ2-5; maybe TRBD2 (7 bases). The V end was cut by 0 bases, the J end by 5 bases, with 22 bases between. Germline values: CDR1 SGHAT, CDR2 FQNNGV. The CDR3 length is 18 residues. The CDR3 loop is CASSLDLRGGGEVETQYF. The DNA of the CDR3 is TGTGCCAGCAGCTTAGACCTGAGGGGGGGAGGCGAAGTGGAGACCCAGTACTTC.

The chain is built from TRBV6-5 and TRBJ1-3; D perhaps matches TRBD1 (5 bases). The V end lost 4 bases, the J end lost 8 bases, and 12 bases lay between the germline ends. Germline V gene sequence: CDR1 MNHEY, CDR2 SVGAGI. The CDR3 contains 13 residues. CDR3 DNA sequence: TGTGCCAGCAGTTTACAGGTTGGGGACACCATATATTTT. As protein: CASSLQVGDTIYF.